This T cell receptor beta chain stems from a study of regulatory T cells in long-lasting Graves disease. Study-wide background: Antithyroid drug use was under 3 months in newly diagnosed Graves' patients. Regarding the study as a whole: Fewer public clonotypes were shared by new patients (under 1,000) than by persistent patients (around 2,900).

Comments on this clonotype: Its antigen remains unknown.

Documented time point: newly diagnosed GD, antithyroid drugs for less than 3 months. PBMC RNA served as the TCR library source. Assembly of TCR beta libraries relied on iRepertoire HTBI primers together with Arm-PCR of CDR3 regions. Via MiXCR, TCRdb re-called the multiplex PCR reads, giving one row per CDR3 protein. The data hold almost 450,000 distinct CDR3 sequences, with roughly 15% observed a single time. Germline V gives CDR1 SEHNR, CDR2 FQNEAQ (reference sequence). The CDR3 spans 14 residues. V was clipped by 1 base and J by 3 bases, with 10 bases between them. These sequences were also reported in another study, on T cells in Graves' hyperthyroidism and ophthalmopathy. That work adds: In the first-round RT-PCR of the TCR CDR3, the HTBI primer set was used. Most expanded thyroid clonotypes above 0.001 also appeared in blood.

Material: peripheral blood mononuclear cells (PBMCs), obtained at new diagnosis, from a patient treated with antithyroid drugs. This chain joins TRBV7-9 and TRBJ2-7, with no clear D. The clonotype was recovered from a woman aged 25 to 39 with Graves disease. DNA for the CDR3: TGTGCCAGCAGCTTAGGTCAGTCCCACTACGAGCAGTACTTC. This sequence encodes CASSLGQSHYEQYF.